The clone carrying this T cell receptor (beta chain) was seen once. The entry originates in a study of blood T cell repertoires in COVID-19. Study-wide background: Samples of COVID-19 (acute and convalescent) were obtained from the United States, Italy and Spain. Nucleic acid was either cDNA or gDNA, and it came from T cells, B-cell-depleted T cells, or PBMCs.

Followed over time, Seattle patients had been enrolled while infection was active. CDR3 length: 14 amino acids. Original methodology: Reference gene primer amplification in the assay estimated nucleated cell counts. Sequenced by immunoSEQ multiplex PCR; TCRdb stores in-frame clones only, minus some. V and J calls and clone size are those listed in that table; D and trimming were worked out from the DNA. This sample has some 73,000 clones, with approximately 86% found just once. The sequence derives from an older man with COVID-19, enrolled during active disease. The sequencing sample was made of peripheral blood. This chain joins TRBV1 and TRBJ2-2; the D call TRBD1 from the table was never checked on the DNA. TRBV1 is classified as a pseudogene. CDR3 region: CTSMGQGMAGELFF. The CDR3, as DNA: TGCACCAGCATGGGGCAGGGTATGGCCGGGGAGCTGTTTTTT.